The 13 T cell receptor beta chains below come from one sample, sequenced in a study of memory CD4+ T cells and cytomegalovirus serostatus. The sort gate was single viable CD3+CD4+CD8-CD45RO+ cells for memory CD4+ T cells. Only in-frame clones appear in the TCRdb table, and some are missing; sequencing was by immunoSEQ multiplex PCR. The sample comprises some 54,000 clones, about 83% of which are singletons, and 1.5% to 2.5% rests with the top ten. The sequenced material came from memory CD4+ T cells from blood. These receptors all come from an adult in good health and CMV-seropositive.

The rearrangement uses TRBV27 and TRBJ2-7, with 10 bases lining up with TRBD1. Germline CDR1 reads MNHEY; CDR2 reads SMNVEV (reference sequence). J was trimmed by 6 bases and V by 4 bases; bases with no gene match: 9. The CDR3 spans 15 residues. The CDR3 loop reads CASSYKPGQGFEQYF. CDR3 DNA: TGTGCCAGCAGTTACAAACCGGGACAGGGGTTCGAGCAGTACTTC.

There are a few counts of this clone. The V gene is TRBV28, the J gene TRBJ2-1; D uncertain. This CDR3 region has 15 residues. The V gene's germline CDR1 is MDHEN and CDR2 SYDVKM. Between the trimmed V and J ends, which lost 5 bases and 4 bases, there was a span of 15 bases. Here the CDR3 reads CASSPTVPRYNEQFF. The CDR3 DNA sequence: TGTGCCAGCAGTCCCACGGTCCCGCGTTACAATGAGCAGTTCTTC.

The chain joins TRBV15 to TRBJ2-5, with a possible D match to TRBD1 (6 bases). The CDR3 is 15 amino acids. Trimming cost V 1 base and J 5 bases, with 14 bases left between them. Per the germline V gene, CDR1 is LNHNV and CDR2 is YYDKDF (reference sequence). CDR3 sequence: CATSRAAQGGETQYF. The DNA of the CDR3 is TGTGCCACCAGCAGAGCTGCACAGGGCGGGGAGACCCAGTACTTC.

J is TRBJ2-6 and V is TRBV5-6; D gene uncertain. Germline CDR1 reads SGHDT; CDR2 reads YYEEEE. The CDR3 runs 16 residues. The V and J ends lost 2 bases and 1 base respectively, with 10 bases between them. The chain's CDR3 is CASSFNWASGANVLTF. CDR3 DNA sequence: TGTGCCAGCAGCTTTAATTGGGCTTCTGGGGCCAACGTCCTGACTTTC.

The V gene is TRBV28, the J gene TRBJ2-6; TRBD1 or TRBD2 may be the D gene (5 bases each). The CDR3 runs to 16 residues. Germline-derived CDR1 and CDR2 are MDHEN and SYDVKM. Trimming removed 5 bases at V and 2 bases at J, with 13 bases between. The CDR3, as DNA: TGTGCCAGCAGTCCCTCCCCGGGACCTGGGGCCAACGTCCTGACTTTC. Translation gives CASSPSPGPGANVLTF. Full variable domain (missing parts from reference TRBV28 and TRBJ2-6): DVKVTQSSRYLVKRTGEKVFLECVQDMDHENMFWYRQDPGLGLRLIYFSYDVKMKEKGDIPEGYSVSREKKERFSLILESASTNQTSMYLCASSPSPGPGANVLTFGAGSRLTVL.

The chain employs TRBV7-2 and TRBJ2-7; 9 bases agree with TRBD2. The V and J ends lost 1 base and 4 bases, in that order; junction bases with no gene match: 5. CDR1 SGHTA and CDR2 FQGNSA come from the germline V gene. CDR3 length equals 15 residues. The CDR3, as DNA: TGTGCCAGCAGCTTAGAGGTAGCGGGAGAGTACGAGCAGTACTTC. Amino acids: CASSLEVAGEYEQYF.

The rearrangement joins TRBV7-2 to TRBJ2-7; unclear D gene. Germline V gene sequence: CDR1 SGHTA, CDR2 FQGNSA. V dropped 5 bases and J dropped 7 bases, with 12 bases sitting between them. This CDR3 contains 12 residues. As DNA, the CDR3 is TGTGCCAGCAGCGCCGTCGGATGGGAGCAGTACTTC. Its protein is CASSAVGWEQYF.

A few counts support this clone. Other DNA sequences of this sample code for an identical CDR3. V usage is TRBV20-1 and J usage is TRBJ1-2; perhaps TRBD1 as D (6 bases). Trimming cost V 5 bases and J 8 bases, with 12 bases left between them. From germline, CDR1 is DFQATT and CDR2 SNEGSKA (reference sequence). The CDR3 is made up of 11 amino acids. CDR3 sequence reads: CSASGVGGYTF. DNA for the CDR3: TGCAGTGCTTCAGGGGTAGGGGGCTACACCTTC.

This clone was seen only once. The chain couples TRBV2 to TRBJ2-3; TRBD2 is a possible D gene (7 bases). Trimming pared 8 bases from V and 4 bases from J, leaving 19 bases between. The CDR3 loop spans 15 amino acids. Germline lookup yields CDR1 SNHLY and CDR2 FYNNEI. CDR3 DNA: TGTGCCAGCGTTAGTATGGGGGGGCGCGCAGATACGCAGTATTTT. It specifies CASVSMGGRADTQYF.

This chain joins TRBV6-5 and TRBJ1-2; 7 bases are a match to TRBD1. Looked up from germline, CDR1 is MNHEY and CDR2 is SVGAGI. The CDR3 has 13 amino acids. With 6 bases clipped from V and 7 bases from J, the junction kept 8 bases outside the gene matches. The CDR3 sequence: CASSGTGVRGYTF. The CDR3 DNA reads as TGTGCCAGCAGCGGAACAGGGGTGCGTGGCTACACCTTC.

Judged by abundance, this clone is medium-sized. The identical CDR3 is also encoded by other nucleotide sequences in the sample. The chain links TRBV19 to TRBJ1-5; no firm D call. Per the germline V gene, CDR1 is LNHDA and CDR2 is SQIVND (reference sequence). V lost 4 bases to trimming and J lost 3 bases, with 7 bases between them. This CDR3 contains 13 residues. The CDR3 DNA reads TGTGCCAGTAGTACTCAGGTCAATCAGCCCCAGCATTTT. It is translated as CASSTQVNQPQHF. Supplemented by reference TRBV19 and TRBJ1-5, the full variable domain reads DGGITQSPKYLFRKEGQNVTLSCEQNLNHDAMYWYRQDPGQGLRLIYYSQIVNDFQKGDIAEGYSVSREKKESFPLTVTSAQKNPTAFYLCASSTQVNQPQHFGDGTRLSIL.

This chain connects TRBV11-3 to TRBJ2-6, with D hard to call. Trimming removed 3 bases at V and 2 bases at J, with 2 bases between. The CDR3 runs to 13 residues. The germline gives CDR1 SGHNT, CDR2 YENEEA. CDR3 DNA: TGTGCCAGCAGCTTCCCTGGGGCCAACGTCCTGACTTTC. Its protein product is CASSFPGANVLTF.

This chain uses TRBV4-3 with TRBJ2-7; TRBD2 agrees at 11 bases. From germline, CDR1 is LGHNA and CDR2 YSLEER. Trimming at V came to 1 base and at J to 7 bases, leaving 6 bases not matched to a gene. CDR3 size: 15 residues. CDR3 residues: CASSQGTSGRIEQYF. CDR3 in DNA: TGCGCCAGCAGCCAAGGGACTAGCGGGCGGATAGAGCAGTACTTC.